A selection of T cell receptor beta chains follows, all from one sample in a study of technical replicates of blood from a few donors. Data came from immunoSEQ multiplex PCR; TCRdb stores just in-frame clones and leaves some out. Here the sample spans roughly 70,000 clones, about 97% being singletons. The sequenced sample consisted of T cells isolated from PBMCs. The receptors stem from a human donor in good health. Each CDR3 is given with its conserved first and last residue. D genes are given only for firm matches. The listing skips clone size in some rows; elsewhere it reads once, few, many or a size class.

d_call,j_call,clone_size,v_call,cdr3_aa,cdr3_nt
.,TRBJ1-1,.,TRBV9,CASSVGGSTEAFF,TGTGCCAGCAGCGTAGGAGGGTCCACTGAAGCTTTCTTT
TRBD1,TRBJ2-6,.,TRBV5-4,CASSLDPGQGSSGANVLTF,TGTGCCAGCAGCTTGGATCCGGGACAGGGGTCCTCTGGGGCCAACGTCCTGACTTTC
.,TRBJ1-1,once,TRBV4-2,CASSQDSGQATEAFF,TGTGCCAGCAGCCAAGACTCAGGGCAGGCCACTGAAGCTTTCTTT
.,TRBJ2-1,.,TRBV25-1,CASSESFQEGPEQFF,TGTGCCAGCAGTGAATCATTCCAAGAGGGTCCTGAGCAGTTCTTC
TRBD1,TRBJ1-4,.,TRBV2,CAGTEGEKLFF,TGTGCCGGGACAGAGGGGGAAAAACTGTTTTTT
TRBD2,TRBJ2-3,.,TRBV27,CASSLLMVAGGVDTQYF,TGTGCCAGCAGTTTACTCATGGTAGCGGGTGGGGTCGATACGCAGTATTTT
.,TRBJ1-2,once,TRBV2,CASSALTGLSTGGTF,TGTGCCAGCAGTGCCCTGACAGGACTCTCTACGGGAGGCACCTTC
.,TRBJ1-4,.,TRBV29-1,CSAVDSVTGKLFF,TGCAGCGCTGTAGACAGCGTAACGGGAAAACTGTTTTTT
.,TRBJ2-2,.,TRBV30,CARGNTGELFF,TGTGCCCGGGGGAACACCGGGGAGCTGTTTTTT
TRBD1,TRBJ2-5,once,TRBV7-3,CASSRTGIPKETQYF,TGTGCCAGCAGTCGGACAGGGATCCCAAAAGAGACCCAGTACTTC
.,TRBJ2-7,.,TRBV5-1,CASSLTGNNIYYEQYF,TGCGCCAGCAGCTTGACAGGGAACAACATCTATTACGAGCAGTACTTC
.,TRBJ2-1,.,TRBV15,CATSRDIPGATILGNEQFF,TGTGCCACCAGCAGAGACATACCGGGAGCGACGATACTAGGCAATGAGCAGTTCTTC
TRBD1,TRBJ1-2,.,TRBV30,CAWSRDRGLNGYTF,TGTGCCTGGAGTAGGGACAGGGGGCTAAATGGCTACACCTTC
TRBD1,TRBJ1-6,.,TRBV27,CASSLLQGSPLHF,TGTGCCAGCAGTTTATTACAGGGGTCACCCCTCCACTTT
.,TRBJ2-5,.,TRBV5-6,CASSFVPGEQETQYF,TGTGCCAGCAGCTTCGTACCAGGGGAACAAGAGACCCAGTACTTC
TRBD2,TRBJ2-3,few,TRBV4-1,CASSPELRERDTQYF,TGCGCCAGCAGCCCCGAGTTGCGGGAGCGAGATACGCAGTATTTT
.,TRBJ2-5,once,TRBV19,CASTSRTDFPRETQYF,TGTGCCAGTACCTCCAGGACAGATTTCCCTCGGGAGACCCAGTACTTC
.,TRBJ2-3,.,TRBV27,CASSLRSDTDTQYF,TGTGCCAGCAGTTTAAGGAGCGACACAGATACGCAGTATTTT
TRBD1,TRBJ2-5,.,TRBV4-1,CASSLPPGQQETQYF,TGCGCCAGCAGCCTACCGCCGGGACAGCAAGAGACCCAGTACTTC
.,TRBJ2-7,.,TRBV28,CASSNRDKNYEQYF,TGTGCCAGCAGTAACCGGGACAAGAACTACGAGCAGTACTTC
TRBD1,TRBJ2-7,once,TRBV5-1,CASSIGTAFYEQYF,TGCGCCAGCAGCATCGGGACAGCTTTTTACGAGCAGTACTTC
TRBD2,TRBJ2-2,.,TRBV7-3,CASSLNPAGGPGTGELFF,TGTGCCAGCAGCTTAAACCCCGCGGGAGGGCCTGGCACCGGGGAGCTGTTTTTT
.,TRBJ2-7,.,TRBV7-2,CASSPEGRSGEQYF,TGTGCCAGCAGCCCAGAGGGTAGGTCGGGCGAGCAGTACTTC
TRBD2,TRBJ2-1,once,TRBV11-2,CASSLGLAGVDEQFF,TGTGCCAGCAGCTTAGGGCTAGCGGGAGTCGATGAGCAGTTCTTC
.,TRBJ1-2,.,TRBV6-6,CASIDDSRYGYTF,TGTGCCAGCATCGACGACAGCCGTTATGGCTACACCTTC
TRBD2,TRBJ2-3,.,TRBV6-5,CASSYSTTSGTDTQYF,TGTGCCAGCAGTTACTCGACCACTAGCGGAACAGATACGCAGTATTTT
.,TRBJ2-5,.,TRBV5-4,CASSPREDQETQYF,TGTGCCAGCAGCCCTCGAGAGGACCAAGAGACCCAGTACTTC
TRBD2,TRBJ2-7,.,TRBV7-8,CASSQPGLGGSEQYF,TGTGCCAGCAGCCAACCGGGACTAGGAGGGAGCGAGCAGTACTTC
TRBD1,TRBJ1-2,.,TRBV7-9,CASTKRQGANYGYTF,TGTGCCAGCACCAAGAGACAGGGAGCAAACTATGGCTACACCTTC
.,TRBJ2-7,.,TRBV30,CAWGHLYEQYF,TGTGCCTGGGGGCATCTCTACGAGCAGTACTTC
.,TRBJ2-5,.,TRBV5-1,CASSFAVSKTQYF,TGCGCCAGCAGCTTCGCGGTTTCTAAGACCCAGTACTTC
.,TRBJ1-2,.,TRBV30,CAWNRDRYGYTF,TGTGCCTGGAACAGGGATAGGTATGGCTACACCTTC
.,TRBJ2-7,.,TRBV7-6,CASSLQNTYEQYF,TGTGCCAGCAGCTTACAGAATACCTACGAGCAGTACTTC
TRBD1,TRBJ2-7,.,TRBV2,CASSPGTGGDEQYF,TGTGCCAGCAGTCCCGGGACAGGGGGCGACGAGCAGTACTTC
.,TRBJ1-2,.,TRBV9,CASSGLTYGYTF,TGTGCCAGCAGCGGACTCACGTATGGCTACACCTTC
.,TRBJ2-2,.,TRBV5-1,CASENRDIRAGELFF,TGCGCCAGCGAAAACCGGGACATTCGGGCCGGGGAGCTGTTTTTT
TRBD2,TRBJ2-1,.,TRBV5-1,CASSYPGLAGVGVLNEQFF,TGCGCCAGCAGCTACCCGGGACTAGCGGGAGTAGGGGTATTAAATGAGCAGTTCTTC
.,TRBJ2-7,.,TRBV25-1,CASSVGLSSYEQYF,TGTGCCAGCAGTGTTGGGCTGAGCTCCTACGAGCAGTACTTC
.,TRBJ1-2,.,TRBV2,CASRLEGYGYTF,TGTGCCAGCAGGTTGGAGGGTTATGGCTACACCTTC
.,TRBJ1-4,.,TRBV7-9,CASSLGVGLATNEKLFF,TGTGCCAGCAGCTTAGGGGTAGGACTTGCAACTAATGAAAAACTGTTTTTT
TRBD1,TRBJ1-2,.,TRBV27,CASTPRGTGGFLYGYTF,TGTGCCAGCACCCCCAGAGGGACAGGGGGCTTTTTATATGGCTACACCTTC